This TCR beta chain was identified in a study of T cells in Graves' hyperthyroidism and ophthalmopathy (dated 2019 in TCRdb). For the study in its entirety: Peripheral blood samples were taken at initial diagnosis, before any treatment was given. TCR V-J signatures able to tell the groups apart were searched for in a discovery cohort of about a hundred patients, of whom over 40 had Graves' ophthalmopathy and more than 55 had stable Graves' hyperthyroidism. An independent validation cohort of around 19 hyperthyroidism patients and 17 patients who later progressed to ophthalmopathy tested prospective prediction of ophthalmopathy. The 100 discovery patients were randomly split 7:3 into training and test sets. In addition, the study compared T-cell repertoires in thyroid tissue and in blood from about 6 Graves' hyperthyroidism patients. Following sampling, methimazole starting at 30 mg daily was given to hyperthyroidism patients, and high-dose intravenous methylprednisolone was given to ophthalmopathy patients. The paper reports TCR Vbeta CDR3 sequencing of about 140 peripheral blood samples: 43 ophthalmopathy, over 70 hyperthyroidism and around 17 progressor patients.

Broader findings and caveats from the paper: In validation, progression to ophthalmopathy was predicted by the model with almost 71% sensitivity and 72.22% specificity, a median of about 6.8 months before onset. Most expanded thyroid clonotypes (frequency above 0.001) were also found in blood, which suggests that blood repertoires may mirror thyroid immune responses. Ophthalmopathy was separated from stable hyperthyroidism by a 13 V-J signature model, with approximately 85% sensitivity and about 81% specificity obtained in cross-validation and 80%/75% obtained in testing. Sample size was not statistically predetermined, and investigators were not blinded to group allocation.

Ophthalmopathy patients had moderately to severely active disease, with a Clinical Activity Score of 3 or more, a NOSPECS grade of 4 or more, and a disease duration of less than 3 months. The study excluded patients with uncontrolled infections, other autoimmune diseases, pregnancy or lactation. Clinical symptoms, serum thyroxine and TRAb, thyroid ultrasound, and orbital computed tomography formed the basis for the diagnoses. Ficoll-Paque density gradient centrifugation was used to isolate PBMCs from 8 to 10 ml of fresh peripheral blood. Total RNA was extracted with Trizol reagent, and quality was checked on an Agilent 2100 Bioanalyzer. This clonotype came up many times. Its antigen is currently not known. No much larger clonotype is one base removed from it; base qualities were not supplied. The CDR3 goes from the cysteine to the phenylalanine over 15 residues. Of the read, only the CDR3 DNA is kept; its 45 bases are in frame from base 1. V has 3 bases trimmed and J has 1 base trimmed; junction bases matching no gene number 4. Reading the germline V gene (reference sequence) gives CDR1 SEHNR and CDR2 FQNEAQ.

The TCR beta CDR3 regions were amplified from the RNA transcripts. For the first round of RT-PCR on the TCR CDR3, the HTBI primer set was used together with the Qiagen OneStep RT-PCR kit. A second multiplex PCR round built the libraries, followed by size selection and purification. The libraries were sequenced on an Illumina HiSeq2000 using paired-end 100 bp reads. Concerning the study's data processing: SOAPnuke was used to process the raw data, removing reads that contained adapters or uncalled bases, had a mean Phred below 15, or lacked an exact match to the constant primer or identifier. High-quality paired reads were merged with COPE v1.2.5, and unique nucleotide sequences were defined as clonotypes. MiTCR v1.1 was used to align clonotypes to the IMGT TRBV, TRBD and TRBJ reference segments. Analysis was restricted to V-J combinations with a frequency above 0.0001, which covered roughly 99% of repertoires. The TCS score was defined as the ratio of F50 (clonal expansion) to E x V (chaos), calculated using BLOSUM62-based TCRdist between CDR3 peptides within each V-J. Welch's t-statistics and random forest reduced 500 to 550 V-J features to 13, which were used in a naive Bayes classifier (R e1071). The Morisita-Horn index was used to measure how similar the thyroid and blood repertoires were. TCRdb trimmed public reads at Q25 via fastp, called clones via MiXCR and kept in-frame beta chains. Rows with one shared CDR3 protein collapse into an entry with the most common genes and DNA. Here the V and J calls rest on TCRdb's processing, not on the authors' analysis. The sample yields about 610,000 distinct CDR3 sequences; over 12% were counted once. Jointly, the top ten make up about 4% of the sample.

The specimen was blood. The source of this sequence is a woman in her 40s with Graves' ophthalmopathy. The sequence links TRBV7-9 to TRBJ2-5; 8 junctional bases match TRBD2. The DNA sequence follows: TGTGCCAGCAGCTTCTCAGGGACTAGCCAAGAGACCCAGTACTTC. It encodes CASSFSGTSQETQYF.